This T cell receptor beta chain was documented in a study of blood T cell repertoires in COVID-19. Clones were read by immunoSEQ multiplex PCR, and TCRdb kept only the in-frame ones, dropping some. The data contain about 110,000 clones, approximately 80% of them singletons. Germline values: CDR1 SGHTS, CDR2 YDEGEE. CDR3 size: 13 residues. V lost 7 bases and J lost 7; bases outside the gene matches: 8. Sequencing was done on a sample of peripheral blood. This TCR was recovered from a woman in her seventies with acute or convalescent COVID-19. J is TRBJ1-2 and V is TRBV5-8, with 9 bases matching TRBD1. CDR3 DNA: TGTGCCAGCGTTTGGACAGGGGCGGGTGGCTACACCTTC. This sequence encodes CASVWTGAGGYTF.